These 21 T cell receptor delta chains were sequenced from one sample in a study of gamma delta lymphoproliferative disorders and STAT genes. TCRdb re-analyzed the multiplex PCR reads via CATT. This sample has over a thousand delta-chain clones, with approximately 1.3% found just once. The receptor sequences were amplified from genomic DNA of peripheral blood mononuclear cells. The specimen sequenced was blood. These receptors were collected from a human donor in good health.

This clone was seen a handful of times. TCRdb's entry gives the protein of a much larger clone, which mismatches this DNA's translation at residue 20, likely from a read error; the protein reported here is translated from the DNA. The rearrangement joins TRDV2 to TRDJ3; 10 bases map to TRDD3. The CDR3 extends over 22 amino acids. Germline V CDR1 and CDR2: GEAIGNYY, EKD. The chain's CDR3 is CACDTVPGDTRSNSWDTRQVFF. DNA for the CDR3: TGTGCCTGTGACACCGTTCCGGGGGATACGCGGTCGAACTCCTGGGACACCCGACAGGTGTTTTTC.

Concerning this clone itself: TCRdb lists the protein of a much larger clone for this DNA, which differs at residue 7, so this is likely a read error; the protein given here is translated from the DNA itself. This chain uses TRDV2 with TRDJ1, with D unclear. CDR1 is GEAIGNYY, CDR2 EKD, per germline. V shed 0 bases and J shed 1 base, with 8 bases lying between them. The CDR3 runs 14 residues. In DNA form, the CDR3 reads TGTGCCTGTGACACCGTGATGGGCACCGATAAACTCATCTTT. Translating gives CACDTVMGTDKLIF.

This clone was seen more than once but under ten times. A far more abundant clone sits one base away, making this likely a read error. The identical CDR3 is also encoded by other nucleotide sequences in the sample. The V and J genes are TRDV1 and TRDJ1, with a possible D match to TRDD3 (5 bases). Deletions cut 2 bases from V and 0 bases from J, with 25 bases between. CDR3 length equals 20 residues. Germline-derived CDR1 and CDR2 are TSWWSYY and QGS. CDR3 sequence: CALGEFQPTTFWVYTDKLIF. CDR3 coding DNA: TGTGCTCTTGGGGAATTTCAGCCAACTACGTTCTGGGTCTACACCGATAAACTCATCTTT.

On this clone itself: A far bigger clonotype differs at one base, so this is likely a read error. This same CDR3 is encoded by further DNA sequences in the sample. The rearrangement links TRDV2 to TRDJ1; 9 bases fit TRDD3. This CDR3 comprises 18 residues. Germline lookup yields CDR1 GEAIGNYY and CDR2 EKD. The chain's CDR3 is CACDPIGDTSSYTDKLIF. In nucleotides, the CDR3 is TGTGCTTGTGACCCGATAGGGGATACGTCCTCATACACCGATAAACTCATCTTT.

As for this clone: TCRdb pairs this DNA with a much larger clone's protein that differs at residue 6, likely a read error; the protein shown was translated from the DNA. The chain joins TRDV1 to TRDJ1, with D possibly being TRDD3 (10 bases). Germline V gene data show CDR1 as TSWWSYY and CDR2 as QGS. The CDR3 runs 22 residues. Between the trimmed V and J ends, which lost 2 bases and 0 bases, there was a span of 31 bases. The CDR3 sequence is CALGECAFLRRYWGIYTDKLIF. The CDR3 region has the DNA TGTGCTCTTGGGGAATGTGCCTTCCTACGCCGCTACTGGGGGATTTACACCGATAAACTCATCTTT.

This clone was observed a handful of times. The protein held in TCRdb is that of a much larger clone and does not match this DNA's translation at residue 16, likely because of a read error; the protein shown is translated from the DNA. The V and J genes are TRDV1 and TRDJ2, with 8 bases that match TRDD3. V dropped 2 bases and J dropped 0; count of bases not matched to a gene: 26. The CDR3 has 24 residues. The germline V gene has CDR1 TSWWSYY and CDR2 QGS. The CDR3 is CALGEDRNYPSVWGISALTAQLFF. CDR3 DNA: TGTGCTCTTGGGGAAGATCGGAACTACCCATCGGTTTGGGGGATTTCAGCTTTGACAGCACAACTCTTCTTT.

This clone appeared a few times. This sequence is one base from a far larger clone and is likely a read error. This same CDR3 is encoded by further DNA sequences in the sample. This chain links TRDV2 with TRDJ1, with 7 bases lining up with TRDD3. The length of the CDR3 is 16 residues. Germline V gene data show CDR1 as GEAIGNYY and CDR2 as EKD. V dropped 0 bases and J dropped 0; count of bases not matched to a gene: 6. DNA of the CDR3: TGTGCCTGTGACACCCTTGGGGATAAATACACCGATAAACTCATCTTT. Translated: CACDTLGDKYTDKLIF.

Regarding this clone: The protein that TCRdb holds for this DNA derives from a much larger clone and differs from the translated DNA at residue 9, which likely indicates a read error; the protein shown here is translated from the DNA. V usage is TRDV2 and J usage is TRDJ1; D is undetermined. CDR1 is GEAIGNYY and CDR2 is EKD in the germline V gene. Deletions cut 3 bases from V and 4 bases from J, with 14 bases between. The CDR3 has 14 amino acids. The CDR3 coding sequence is TGTGCCTGTGACGCCGTGCCGTACAGCGATAAACTCATCTTT. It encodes CACDAVPYSDKLIF.

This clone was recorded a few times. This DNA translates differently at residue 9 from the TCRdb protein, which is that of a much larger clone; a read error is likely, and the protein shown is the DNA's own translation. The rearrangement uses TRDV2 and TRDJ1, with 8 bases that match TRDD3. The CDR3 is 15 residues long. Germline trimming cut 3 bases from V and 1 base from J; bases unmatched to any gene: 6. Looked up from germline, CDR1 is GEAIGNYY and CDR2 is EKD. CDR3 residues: CACDQLGGFTDKLIF. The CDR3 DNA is TGTGCCTGTGACCAACTGGGGGGCTTCACCGATAAACTCATCTTT.

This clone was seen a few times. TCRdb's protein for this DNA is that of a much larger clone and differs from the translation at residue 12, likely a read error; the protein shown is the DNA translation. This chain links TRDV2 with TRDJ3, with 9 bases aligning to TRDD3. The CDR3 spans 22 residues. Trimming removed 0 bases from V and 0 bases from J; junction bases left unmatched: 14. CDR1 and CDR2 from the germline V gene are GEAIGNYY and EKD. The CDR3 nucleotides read TGTGCCTGTGACACCGTAAAAGGGGGGGGATACCATCACTCCTGGGACACCCGACAGATGTTTTTC. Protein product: CACDTVKGGGYHHSWDTRQMFF.

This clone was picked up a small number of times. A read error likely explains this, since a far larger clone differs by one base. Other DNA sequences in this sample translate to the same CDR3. The CDR3: CACDTVKGGGYRHSWDTRQMFF. CDR3 bases: TGTGCCTGTGACACCGTAAAGGGGGGGGGATACCGTCACTCCTGGGACACCCGACAGATGTTTTTC. The gene calls are TRDV2 and TRDJ3; 9 nucleotides line up with TRDD3. J was trimmed by 0 bases and V by 0 bases; bases with no gene match: 14. Germline V CDR1 and CDR2: GEAIGNYY, EKD. The CDR3 is 22 amino acids.

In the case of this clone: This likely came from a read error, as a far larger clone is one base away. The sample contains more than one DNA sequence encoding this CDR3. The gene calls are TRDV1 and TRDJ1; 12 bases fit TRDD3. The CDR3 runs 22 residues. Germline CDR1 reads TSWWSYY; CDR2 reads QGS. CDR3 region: CALGEGGYDPGGYEENTDKLIF. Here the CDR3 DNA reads TGTGCTCTCGGGGAAGGGGGATATGACCCTGGGGGATACGAAGAGAACACCGATAAACTCATCTTT.

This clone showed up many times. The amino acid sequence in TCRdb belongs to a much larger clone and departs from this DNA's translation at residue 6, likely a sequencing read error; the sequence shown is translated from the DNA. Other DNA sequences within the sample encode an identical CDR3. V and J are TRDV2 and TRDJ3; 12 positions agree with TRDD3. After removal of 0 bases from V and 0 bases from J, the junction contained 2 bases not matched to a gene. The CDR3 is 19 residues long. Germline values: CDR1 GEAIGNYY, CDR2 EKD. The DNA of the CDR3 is TGTGCCTGTGACACCGTACTGGGGGATACCTCCTGGGACACCCGACAGATGTTTTTC. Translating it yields CACDTVLGDTSWDTRQMFF.

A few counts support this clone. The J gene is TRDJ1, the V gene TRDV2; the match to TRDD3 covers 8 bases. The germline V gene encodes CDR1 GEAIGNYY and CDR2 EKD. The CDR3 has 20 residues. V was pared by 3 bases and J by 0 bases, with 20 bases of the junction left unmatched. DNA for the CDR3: TGTGCCTGTGACGCCCTACTGGGGGTTATCAGGGTTCCGAACACCGATAAACTCATCTTT. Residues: CACDALLGVIRVPNTDKLIF.

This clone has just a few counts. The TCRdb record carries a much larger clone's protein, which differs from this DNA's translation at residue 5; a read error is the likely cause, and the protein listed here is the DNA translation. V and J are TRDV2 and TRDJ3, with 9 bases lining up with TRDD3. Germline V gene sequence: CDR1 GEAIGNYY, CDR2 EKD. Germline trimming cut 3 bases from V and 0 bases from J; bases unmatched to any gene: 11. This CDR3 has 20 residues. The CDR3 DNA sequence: TGTGCCTGTGACCGTACTGGGGGAACCAGGAGCTCCTGGGACACCCGACAGATGTTTTTC. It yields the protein CACDRTGGTRSSWDTRQMFF.

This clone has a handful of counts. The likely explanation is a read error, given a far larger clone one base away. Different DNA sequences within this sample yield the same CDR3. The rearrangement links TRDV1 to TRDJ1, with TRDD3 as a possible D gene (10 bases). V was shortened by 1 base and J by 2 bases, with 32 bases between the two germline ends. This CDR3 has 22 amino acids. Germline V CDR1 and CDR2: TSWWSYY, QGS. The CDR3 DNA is TGTGCTCTTGGGGAACGTGCCTTCCTACGCCGCTACTGGGGGATTTATACCGATAAACTCATCTTT. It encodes CALGERAFLRRYWGIYTDKLIF.

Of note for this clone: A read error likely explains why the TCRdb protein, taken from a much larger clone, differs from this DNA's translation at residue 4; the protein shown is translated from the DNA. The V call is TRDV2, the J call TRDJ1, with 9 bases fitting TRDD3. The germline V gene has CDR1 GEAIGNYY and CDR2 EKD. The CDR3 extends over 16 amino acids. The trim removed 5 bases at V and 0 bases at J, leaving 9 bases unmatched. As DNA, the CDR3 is TGTGCCTGTGGCTACGCTGGGGGATCCTACACCGATAAACTCATCTTT. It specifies CACGYAGGSYTDKLIF.

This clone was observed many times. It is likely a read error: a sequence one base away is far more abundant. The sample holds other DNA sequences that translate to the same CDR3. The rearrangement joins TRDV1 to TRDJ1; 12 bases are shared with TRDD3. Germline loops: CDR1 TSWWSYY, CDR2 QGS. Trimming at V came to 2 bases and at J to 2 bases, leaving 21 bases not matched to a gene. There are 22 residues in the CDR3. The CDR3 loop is CALGEGGYDPGGYEENTDKLIF. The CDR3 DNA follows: TGTGCTCTTGGGGAAGGGGGATATGACCCTGGGGGATACGAAGAGAATACCGATAAACTCATCTTT.

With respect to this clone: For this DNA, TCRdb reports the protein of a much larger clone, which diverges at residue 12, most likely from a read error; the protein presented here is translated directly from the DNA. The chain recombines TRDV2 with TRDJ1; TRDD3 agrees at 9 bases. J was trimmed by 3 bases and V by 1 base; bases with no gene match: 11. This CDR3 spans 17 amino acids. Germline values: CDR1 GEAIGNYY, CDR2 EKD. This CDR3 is CACDTLTGGRDADKLIF. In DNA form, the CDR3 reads TGTGCCTGTGACACACTTACTGGGGGACGGGACGCCGATAAACTCATCTTT.

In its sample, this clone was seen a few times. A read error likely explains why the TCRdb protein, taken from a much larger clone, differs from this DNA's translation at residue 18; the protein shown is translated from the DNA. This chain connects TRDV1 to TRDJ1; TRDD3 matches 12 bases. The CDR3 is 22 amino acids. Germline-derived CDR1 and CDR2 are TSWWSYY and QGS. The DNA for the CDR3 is TGTGCTCTTGGGGAAGGGGGATATGACCCTGGGGGATACGAAGAGAACACCAATAAACTCATCTTT. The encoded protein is CALGEGGYDPGGYEENTNKLIF.

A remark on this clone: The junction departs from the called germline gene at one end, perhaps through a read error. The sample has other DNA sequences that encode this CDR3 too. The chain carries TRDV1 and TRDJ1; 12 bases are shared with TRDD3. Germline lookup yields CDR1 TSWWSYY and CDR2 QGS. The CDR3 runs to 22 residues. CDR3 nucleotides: TGTGCCCTTGGGGAAGGGGGATATGACCCTGGGGGATACGAAGAGAACACCGATAAACTCATTTTT. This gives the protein CALGEGGYDPGGYEENTDKLIF.